This TCR beta chain was documented in a study of neoadjuvant anti-PD-1 for oral cavity cancer. Background on the study: Nivolumab at 3 mg/kg was mostly given biweekly, three to four doses, pre-surgery.

These oral cavity squamous cell carcinomas were HPV-negative and locally advanced. PBMCs were not maintained or expanded in culture before analysis. The length of the CDR3 is 17 residues. Germline-derived CDR1 and CDR2 are LGHNA and YNFKEQ. With 4 bases clipped from V and 1 base from J, the junction kept 6 bases outside the gene matches. TCRdb's copy holds only in-frame clones and misses some; the assay was immunoSEQ multiplex PCR. Among 60,000 to 75,000 clones, around four fifths were seen once, and the ten largest hold more than 3%. This TCR came from a person aged 35-79 years with oral cavity squamous cell carcinoma. The chain recombines TRBV4-2 with TRBJ2-7; 14 nucleotides align to TRBD2. Sequencing was performed on PBMCs, taken before nivolumab (anti-PD-1) treatment. CDR3 residues: CASSRQTSGRASYEQYF. DNA of the CDR3: TGTGCCAGCAGCCGCCAGACTAGCGGGAGGGCTTCCTACGAGCAGTACTTC.